This is a list of T cell receptor beta chains from one sample in a study of monozygotic twins with inflammatory bowel disease. TCRdb reprocessed the 5' RACE reads and reports one entry per CDR3 protein, with no DNA. The table lists 440,000 or so distinct CDR3 sequences, with 2% to 3% in the top ten. What was sequenced was blood. The receptors originated from a human donor with ulcerative colitis or Crohn's disease, or a healthy co-twin of an affected twin (not recorded which). Both conserved end residues are part of each CDR3.

TRBJ1-2 | TRBV20-1 | CSASMGGGYTF
TRBJ1-2 | TRBV7-2 | CASSSRQGYGYTF
TRBJ1-2 | TRBV6-1 | CASRRTGQQQYGYTF
TRBJ1-2 | TRBV10-3 | CAIGGTGSWGYTF
TRBJ1-1 | TRBV5-1 | CASSLGKGSLATFF
TRBJ1-1 | TRBV25-1 | CASSSLGGTAPSMNTEAFF
TRBJ2-1 | TRBV10-3 | CASQERTGGGDEQFF
TRBJ2-3 | TRBV27 | CASSLGGRDATDTQYF
TRBJ1-2 | TRBV25-1 | CASSRQGSNYGYTF
TRBJ2-5 | TRBV5-1 | CASSFRSGAGLGETQYF
TRBJ2-5 | TRBV4-2 | CASSQDLSGGGETQYF